Below are 17 T cell receptor beta chains sequenced from a single sample in a study of T cells in localized non-small cell lung cancer. Sequencing was performed with immunoSEQ multiplex PCR; in TCRdb, only in-frame clones are kept and a portion is missing. The sample shows 1,500 to 2,000 clones, roughly a quarter of them seen only once. The input for sequencing was lung tumor tissue, taken before any cancer treatment. All receptors come from a female donor older than 55 with stage II squamous cell lung carcinoma.

This chain links TRBV10-2 with TRBJ2-2; the D is unclear. Germline CDR1 reads WSHSY; CDR2 reads SAAADI. Trimming pared 6 bases from V and 5 bases from J, leaving 7 bases between. The CDR3 contains 12 residues. The CDR3 here is CASSYGTGELFF. The CDR3 bases are TGCGCCAGCAGCTATGGGACCGGGGAGCTGTTTTTT.

This clone was counted between two and nine times. The rearrangement links TRBV6-8 to TRBJ2-7; a weak D match, TRBD1 (6 bases). The CDR3 is made up of 14 amino acids. V lost 2 bases, J lost 3 bases, and 11 bases lay in between. Per germline, CDR1 MNHGY and CDR2 SAAAGT. The CDR3 region has the DNA TGTGCCAGCAGTTACGGGACATCGGTCTACGAGCAGTACTTC. It encodes CASSYGTSVYEQYF.

The chain carries TRBV11-3 and TRBJ2-7, with 16 positions matching TRBD2. The CDR3 extends over 15 amino acids. After removal of 5 bases from V and 7 bases from J, the junction contained 5 bases not matched to a gene. The V gene's germline CDR1 is SGHNT and CDR2 YENEEA. The CDR3 region has the DNA TGTGCCAGCAGCCCGGGACTAGCGGGAGGGTATGAGCAGTACTTC. Its translation: CASSPGLAGGYEQYF.

This clone came up a few times. The chain employs TRBV11-3 and TRBJ1-4; 9 bases fit TRBD1. The CDR3 covers 15 residues. In germline, CDR1 is SGHNT, CDR2 YENEEA. Losses at the gene ends were 5 bases for V and 4 bases for J; bases not matched to a gene: 5. The CDR3 DNA follows: TGTGCCAGCAGCACGGGACAGGGCCGTAATGAAAAACTGTTTTTT. It translates to CASSTGQGRNEKLFF.

The rearrangement links TRBV10-1 to TRBJ1-1; a possible D gene is TRBD1 (6 bases). The CDR3 contains 13 residues. Trimming left V 4 bases short and J 4 bases short, with 10 bases between. Germline CDR1 WNHNN, CDR2 SYGVQD (reference sequence). The CDR3: CASSGGGFTEAFF. The CDR3 region has the DNA TGCGCCAGCAGTGGCGGGGGCTTCACTGAAGCTTTCTTT.

The genes are TRBV11-3 and TRBJ1-1; D is unclear. CDR1 is SGHNT, CDR2 YENEEA, per germline. The V end lost 5 bases, the J end lost 0 bases, and 10 bases lay between the germline ends. This CDR3 has 14 residues. The CDR3 region is CASSPRQLNTEAFF. The CDR3 nucleotides are TGTGCCAGCAGCCCCCGGCAGTTGAACACTGAAGCTTTCTTT.

V gene TRBV25-1 combines with J gene TRBJ2-1; TRBD2 aligns across 7 bases. Trimming at V came to 3 bases and at J to 0 bases, leaving 2 bases not matched to a gene. Germline assignment: CDR1 MGHDK and CDR2 SYGVNS. This CDR3 contains 15 residues. CDR3 DNA sequence: TGTGCCAGCAGTGACCAGCGGGGCTCCTACAATGAGCAGTTCTTC. Its protein product is CASSDQRGSYNEQFF.

CDR3 in amino acids: CASSKYSNPRTPDGYTF. DNA for the CDR3: TGTGCCAGTAGTAAATACTCCAATCCTCGGACCCCCGATGGCTACACCTTC. The V and J genes are TRBV19 and TRBJ1-2; D remains ambiguous. There are 17 residues in the CDR3. V lost 4 bases, J lost 6 bases, and 24 bases lay in between. In germline, CDR1 is LNHDA, CDR2 SQIVND (reference sequence).

This clone counts as medium-sized. This chain joins TRBV12-5 and TRBJ2-4; D is possibly TRBD2 (5 bases). Germline V CDR1 and CDR2: LGHNT, FRNRAP. CDR3 size: 13 residues. The chain's CDR3 is CASSLDLGDIQYF. The CDR3 DNA reads as TGTGCCAGCTCCTTGGACCTGGGAGACATTCAGTACTTC.

The V and J genes are TRBV5-1 and TRBJ1-2; D possibly corresponds to TRBD1 (5 bases). The CDR3 is 14 amino acids. Trimming removed 0 bases at V and 4 bases at J, with 10 bases between. Germline CDR1 is SGHRS and CDR2 is YFSETQ. This CDR3 reads CASSLGAGTYGYTF. DNA for the CDR3: TGCGCCAGCAGCTTGGGGGCAGGGACCTATGGCTACACCTTC.

The J gene is TRBJ2-2, the V gene TRBV29-1, with unresolved D. The V gene's germline CDR1 is SQVTM and CDR2 ANQGSEA. CDR3 size: 13 residues. V was shortened by 4 bases and J by 1 base, with 7 bases between the two germline ends. The CDR3 protein is CSVGRQNTGELFF. The DNA of the CDR3 is TGCAGCGTTGGTCGGCAGAACACCGGGGAGCTGTTTTTT.

This rearrangement joins TRBV5-1 to TRBJ2-2; perhaps D is TRBD1 or TRBD2 (6 bases each). The ends were cut back, 0 bases at V and 6 bases at J, with 15 bases in the middle. Germline V gene sequence: CDR1 SGHRS, CDR2 YFSETQ. The CDR3 runs to 16 residues. In DNA form, the CDR3 reads TGCGCCAGCAGCTTGGCCGGGGGCGGAGGTGCCGGGGAGCTGTTTTTT. As protein: CASSLAGGGGAGELFF.

The chain joins TRBV18 to TRBJ1-2; D possibly corresponds to TRBD1 (6 bases). Deletions cut 3 bases from V and 5 bases from J, with 22 bases between. The CDR3 length is 17 residues. Germline CDR1 is KGHSH and CDR2 is LQKENI. As DNA, the CDR3 is TGTGCCAGCTCACCCCCCGGGGTGGACAGAACACATTATGGCTACACCTTC. Translating it yields CASSPPGVDRTHYGYTF.

This clone showed up just a few times. V and J are TRBV6-8 and TRBJ2-1; TRBD1 agrees at 9 bases. Germline V gene data show CDR1 as MNHGY and CDR2 as SAAAGT. The CDR3 is made up of 16 amino acids. V gave up 0 bases and J gave up 8 bases; unmatched junction bases: 8. This chain's CDR3 is CASSYSPGQGRDEQFF. CDR3 sequence (DNA): TGTGCCAGCAGTTACTCGCCCGGACAGGGGCGTGATGAGCAGTTCTTC.

The chain carries TRBV11-3 and TRBJ1-1; D may be TRBD1 (6 bases). CDR3 length equals 16 residues. From germline, CDR1 is SGHNT and CDR2 YENEEA. The germline V and J ends were trimmed by 8 bases and 2 bases, with 21 bases remaining between them. The CDR3 loop reads CASRVGGGYLNTEAFF. CDR3 sequence (DNA): TGTGCCAGCCGAGTAGGGGGGGGCTACCTCAACACTGAAGCTTTCTTT.

A few counts support this clone. The J gene is TRBJ2-7, the V gene TRBV28; 8 bases fit TRBD2. J gave up 0 bases and V 10 bases, and 11 bases lay outside the gene matches. The CDR3 covers 15 residues. Germline values: CDR1 MDHEN, CDR2 SYDVKM. The CDR3 loop is CATREGGTLSYEQYV. The CDR3 bases are TGTGCCACCCGGGAGGGCGGGACACTCTCCTACGAGCAGTACGTC.

V and J are TRBV6-8 and TRBJ1-2; D is possibly TRBD1 (5 bases). The V and J ends lost 7 bases and 9 bases respectively, with 18 bases between them. The germline gives CDR1 MNHGY, CDR2 SAAAGT. The CDR3 extends over 13 amino acids. CDR3 nucleotide sequence: TGTGCCAGCAAAGGAGAGACAGCATCTCGCTACACCTTC. This sequence encodes CASKGETASRYTF.